Sequencing of this TCR beta chain was carried out in a study of spatial heterogeneity in lung cancer. Time point reported: sample taken at primary tumor resection. Germline lookup yields CDR1 DFQATT and CDR2 SNEGSKA (reference sequence). Unmatched junction bases numbered 12, after V lost 6 bases and J lost 3 bases. The CDR3 loop spans 15 amino acids. The table lists this clonotype with many counts. TCRdb analysed the 5' RACE reads with MiXCR anew, one entry per CDR3 protein. Found here are under 15,000 distinct CDR3 sequences, 3.5% to 4% of them singletons; the top ten hold under 55%. The chain recombines TRBV20-1 with TRBJ1-1, with 8 bases matching TRBD1. The source is a male donor with early-stage non-small cell lung cancer. This specimen was PBMCs, taken at surgery. The CDR3 DNA reads TGCAGTGCCCTTCATCCGGGACAGGCCCACACTGAAGCTTTCTTT. The encoded protein is CSALHPGQAHTEAFF.